This T cell receptor (beta chain) was identified during a study of identical twins. Study results and caveats: Out-of-frame alpha sequences shared by twins showed excess low generation probability. Cord blood's abundant beta clonotypes had fewer insertions, unlike memory repertoires.

This clonotype was detected a few times. Its antigen remains unidentified. The length of the CDR3 is 15 residues. Germline CDR1 is MDHEN and CDR2 is SYDVKM. The V and J ends lost 2 bases and 5 bases respectively, with 13 bases between them. TCRdb independently ran MiXCR on the 5' RACE reads; one entry per CDR3 protein. The top ten hold less than 2.5% of the sample, which has about 220,000 distinct CDR3 sequences, 7.5% seen once. This sample also appeared in a second study, on yellow fever vaccine responses in identical twins.

The specimen was memory (CD45RO+) T cells sorted from blood. The TCR was taken from a woman aged 18-29 years in good health. The chain is built from TRBV28 and TRBJ2-4, with D maybe TRBD2 (5 bases). CDR3 residues: CASSLVPRLQNIQYF. CDR3 in DNA: TGTGCCAGCAGTTTAGTCCCCAGACTACAAAACATTCAGTACTTC.